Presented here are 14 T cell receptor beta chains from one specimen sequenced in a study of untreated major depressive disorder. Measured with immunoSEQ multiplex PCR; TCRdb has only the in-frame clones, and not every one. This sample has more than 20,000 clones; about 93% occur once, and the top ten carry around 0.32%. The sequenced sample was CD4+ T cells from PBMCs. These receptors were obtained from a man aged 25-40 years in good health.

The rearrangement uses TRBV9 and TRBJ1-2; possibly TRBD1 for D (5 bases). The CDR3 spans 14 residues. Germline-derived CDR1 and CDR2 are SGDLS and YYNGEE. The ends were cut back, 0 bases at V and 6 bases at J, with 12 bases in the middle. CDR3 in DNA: TGTGCCAGCAGCGTAGAAGGCAGGGCGGATGGCTACACCTTC. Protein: CASSVEGRADGYTF.

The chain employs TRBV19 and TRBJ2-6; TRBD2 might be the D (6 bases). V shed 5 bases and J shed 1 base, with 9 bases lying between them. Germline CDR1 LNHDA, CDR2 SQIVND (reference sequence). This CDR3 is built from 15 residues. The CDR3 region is CASSLGRSGANVLTF. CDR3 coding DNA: TGTGCCAGTAGTCTGGGGAGGTCTGGGGCCAACGTCCTGACTTTC. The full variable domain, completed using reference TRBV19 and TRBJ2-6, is DGGITQSPKYLFRKEGQNVTLSCEQNLNHDAMYWYRQDPGQGLRLIYYSQIVNDFQKGDIAEGYSVSREKKESFPLTVTSAQKNPTAFYLCASSLGRSGANVLTFGAGSRLTVL.

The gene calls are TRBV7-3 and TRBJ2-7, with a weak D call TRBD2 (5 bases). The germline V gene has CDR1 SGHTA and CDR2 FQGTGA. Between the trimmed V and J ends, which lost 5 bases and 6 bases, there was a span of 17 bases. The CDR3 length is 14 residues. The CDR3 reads CASSPNGVTSEQYF. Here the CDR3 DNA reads TGTGCCAGCAGCCCTAACGGCGTTACTAGCGAGCAGTACTTC.

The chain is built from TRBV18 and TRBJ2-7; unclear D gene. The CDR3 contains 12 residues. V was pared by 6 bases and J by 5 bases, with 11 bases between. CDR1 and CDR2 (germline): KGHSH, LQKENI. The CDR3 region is CASSPLSDEQYF. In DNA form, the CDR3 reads TGTGCCAGCTCTCCCCTGTCGGACGAGCAGTACTTC.

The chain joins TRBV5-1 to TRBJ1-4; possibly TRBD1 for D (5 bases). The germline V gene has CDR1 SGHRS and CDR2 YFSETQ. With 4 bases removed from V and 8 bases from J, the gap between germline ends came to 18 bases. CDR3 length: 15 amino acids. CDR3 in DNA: TGCGCCAGCAGCGCCCTAGGGGATCCACGAGAAAAACTGTTTTTT. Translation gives CASSALGDPREKLFF.

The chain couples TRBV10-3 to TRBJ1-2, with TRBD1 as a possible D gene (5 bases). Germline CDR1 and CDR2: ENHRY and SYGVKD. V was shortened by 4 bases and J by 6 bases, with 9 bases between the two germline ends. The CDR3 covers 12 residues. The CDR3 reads CAISAEGNGYTF. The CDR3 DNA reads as TGTGCCATCAGTGCCGAGGGGAATGGCTACACCTTC.

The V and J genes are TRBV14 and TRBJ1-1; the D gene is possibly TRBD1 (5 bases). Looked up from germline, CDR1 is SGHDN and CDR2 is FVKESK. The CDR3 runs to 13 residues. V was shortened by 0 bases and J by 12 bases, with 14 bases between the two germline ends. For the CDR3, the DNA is TGTGCCAGCAGCCAAGATTGGCAGGGCAGATCTTTCTTT. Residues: CASSQDWQGRSFF.

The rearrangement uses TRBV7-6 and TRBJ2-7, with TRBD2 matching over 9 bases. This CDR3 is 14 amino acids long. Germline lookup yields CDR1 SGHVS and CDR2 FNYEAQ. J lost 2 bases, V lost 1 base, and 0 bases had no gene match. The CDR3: CASSLVAGAYEQYF. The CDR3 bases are TGTGCCAGCAGCTTAGTAGCGGGAGCCTACGAGCAGTACTTC.

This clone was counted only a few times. CDR3 sequence: CASSLVQGGSSGNTIYF. CDR3 coding DNA: TGTGCCAGCAGCTTAGTACAGGGAGGAAGCTCTGGAAACACCATATATTTT. This sequence joins TRBV11-2 and TRBJ1-3, with D perhaps matching TRBD1 (6 bases). The V end was cut by 1 base, the J end by 0 bases, with 13 bases between. Germline values: CDR1 SGHAT, CDR2 FQNNGV. The CDR3 spans 17 residues.

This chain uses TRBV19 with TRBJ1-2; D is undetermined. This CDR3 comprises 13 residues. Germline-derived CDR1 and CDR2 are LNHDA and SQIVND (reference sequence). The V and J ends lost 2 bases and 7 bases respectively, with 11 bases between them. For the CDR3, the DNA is TGTGCCAGTAGTATAAACGCGCTGGGTGGCTACACCTTC. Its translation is CASSINALGGYTF.

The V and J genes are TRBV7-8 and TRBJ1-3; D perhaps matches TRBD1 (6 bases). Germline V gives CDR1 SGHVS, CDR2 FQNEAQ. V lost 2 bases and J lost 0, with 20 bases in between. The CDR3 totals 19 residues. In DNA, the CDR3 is TGTGCCAGCAGCTTAAGTAGGACAGCCGAATTGAGCTCTGGAAACACCATATATTTT. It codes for CASSLSRTAELSSGNTIYF.

DNA for the CDR3: TGTGCCAGTAGTGAATCAGGATTCACTGAAGCTTTCTTT. Translating it yields CASSESGFTEAFF. The chain uses TRBV19 and TRBJ1-1; D is undetermined. In germline, CDR1 is LNHDA, CDR2 SQIVND (reference sequence). This CDR3 contains 13 residues. Between the trimmed V and J ends, which lost 5 bases and 4 bases, there was a span of 11 bases. The full variable domain, rest sourced from reference TRBV19 and TRBJ1-1, is DGGITQSPKYLFRKEGQNVTLSCEQNLNHDAMYWYRQDPGQGLRLIYYSQIVNDFQKGDIAEGYSVSREKKESFPLTVTSAQKNPTAFYLCASSESGFTEAFFGQGTRLTVV.

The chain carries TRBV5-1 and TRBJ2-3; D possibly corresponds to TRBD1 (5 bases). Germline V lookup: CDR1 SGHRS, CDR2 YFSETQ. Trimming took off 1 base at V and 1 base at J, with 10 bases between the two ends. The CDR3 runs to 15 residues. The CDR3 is CASSLQGMGTDTQYF. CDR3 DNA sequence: TGCGCCAGCAGCTTGCAGGGAATGGGCACAGATACGCAGTATTTT. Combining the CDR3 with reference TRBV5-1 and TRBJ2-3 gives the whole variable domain KAGVTQTPRYLIKTRGQQVTLSCSPISGHRSVSWYQQTPGQGLQFLFEYFSETQRNKGNFPGRFSGRQFSNSRSEMNVSTLELGDSALYLCASSLQGMGTDTQYFGPGTRLTVL.

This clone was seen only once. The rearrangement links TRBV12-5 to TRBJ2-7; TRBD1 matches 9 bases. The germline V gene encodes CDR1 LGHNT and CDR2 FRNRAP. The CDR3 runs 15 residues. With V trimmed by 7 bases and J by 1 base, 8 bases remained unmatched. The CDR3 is CASAFPGTGSYEQYF. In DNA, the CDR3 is TGTGCTAGTGCCTTCCCAGGGACAGGGTCCTACGAGCAGTACTTC.